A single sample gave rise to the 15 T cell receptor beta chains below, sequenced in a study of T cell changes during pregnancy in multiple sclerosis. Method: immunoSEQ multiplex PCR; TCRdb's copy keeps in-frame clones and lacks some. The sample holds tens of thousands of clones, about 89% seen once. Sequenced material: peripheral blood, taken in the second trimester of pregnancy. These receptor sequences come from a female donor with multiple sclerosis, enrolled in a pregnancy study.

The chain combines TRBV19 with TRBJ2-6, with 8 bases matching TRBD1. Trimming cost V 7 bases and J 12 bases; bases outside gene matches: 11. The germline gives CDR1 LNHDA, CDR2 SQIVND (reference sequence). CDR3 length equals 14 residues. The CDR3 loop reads CASNRGQASAVLTF. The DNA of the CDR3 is TGTGCCAGTAACAGGGGACAGGCGTCCGCCGTCCTGACTTTC.

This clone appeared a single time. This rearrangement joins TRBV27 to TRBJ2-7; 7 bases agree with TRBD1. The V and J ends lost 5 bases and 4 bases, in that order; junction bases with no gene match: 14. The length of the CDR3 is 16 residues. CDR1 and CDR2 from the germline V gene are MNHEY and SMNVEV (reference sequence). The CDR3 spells CASSAPGLGGRYEQYF. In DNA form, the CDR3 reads TGTGCCAGCAGTGCCCCCGGGTTAGGGGGCAGGTACGAGCAGTACTTC.

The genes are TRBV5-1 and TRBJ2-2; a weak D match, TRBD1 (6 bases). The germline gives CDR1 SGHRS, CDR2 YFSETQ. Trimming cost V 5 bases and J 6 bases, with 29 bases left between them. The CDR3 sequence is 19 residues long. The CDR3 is CASSDRQGQLPGVAGELFF. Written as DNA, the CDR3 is TGCGCCAGCAGTGACCGGCAGGGGCAACTCCCCGGCGTCGCCGGGGAGCTGTTTTTT.

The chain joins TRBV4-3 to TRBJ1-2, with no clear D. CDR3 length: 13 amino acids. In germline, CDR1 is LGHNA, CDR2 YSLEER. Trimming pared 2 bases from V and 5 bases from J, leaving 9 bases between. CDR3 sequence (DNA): TGCGCCAGCAGCCAAACGGTCGGGTATGGCTACACCTTC. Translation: CASSQTVGYGYTF.

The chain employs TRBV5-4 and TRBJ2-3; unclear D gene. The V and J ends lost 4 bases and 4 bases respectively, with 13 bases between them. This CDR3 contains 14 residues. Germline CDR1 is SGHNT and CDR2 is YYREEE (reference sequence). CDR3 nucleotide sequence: TGTGCCAGCAGCCGGAGCGACGCCGCAGATACGCAGTATTTT. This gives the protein CASSRSDAADTQYF.

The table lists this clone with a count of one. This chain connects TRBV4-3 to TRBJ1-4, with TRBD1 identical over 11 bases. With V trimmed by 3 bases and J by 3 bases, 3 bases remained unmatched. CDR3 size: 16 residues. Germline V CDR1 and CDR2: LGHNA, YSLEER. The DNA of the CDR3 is TGCGCCAGCAGCCAGGGGACAGGGGGACCTAATGAAAAACTGTTTTTT. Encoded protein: CASSQGTGGPNEKLFF.

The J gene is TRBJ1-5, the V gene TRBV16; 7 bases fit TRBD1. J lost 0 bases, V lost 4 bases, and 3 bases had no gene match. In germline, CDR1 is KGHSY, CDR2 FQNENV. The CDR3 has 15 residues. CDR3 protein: CASSPTGFSNQPQHF. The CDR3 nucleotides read TGTGCCAGCAGCCCGACAGGGTTTAGCAATCAGCCCCAGCATTTT.

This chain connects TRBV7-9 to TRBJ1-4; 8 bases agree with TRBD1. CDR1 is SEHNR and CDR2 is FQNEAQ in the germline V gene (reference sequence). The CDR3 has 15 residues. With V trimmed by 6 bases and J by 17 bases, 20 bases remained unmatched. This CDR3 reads CASSQTGTGTNPVFF. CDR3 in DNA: TGTGCCAGCAGTCAAACCGGGACAGGAACAAACCCCGTATTTTTT.

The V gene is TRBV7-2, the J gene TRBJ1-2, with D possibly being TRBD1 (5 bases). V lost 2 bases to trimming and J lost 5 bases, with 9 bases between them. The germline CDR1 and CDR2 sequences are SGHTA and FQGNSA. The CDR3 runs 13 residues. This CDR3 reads CASSLPSGYGYTF. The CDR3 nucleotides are TGTGCCAGCAGCTTACCGTCAGGGTATGGCTACACCTTC.

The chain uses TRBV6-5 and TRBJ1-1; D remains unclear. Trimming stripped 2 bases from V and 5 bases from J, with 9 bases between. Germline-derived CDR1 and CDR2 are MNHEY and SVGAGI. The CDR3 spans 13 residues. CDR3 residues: CASSYAGRTEAFF. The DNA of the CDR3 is TGTGCCAGCAGTTACGCCGGGAGGACTGAAGCTTTCTTT.

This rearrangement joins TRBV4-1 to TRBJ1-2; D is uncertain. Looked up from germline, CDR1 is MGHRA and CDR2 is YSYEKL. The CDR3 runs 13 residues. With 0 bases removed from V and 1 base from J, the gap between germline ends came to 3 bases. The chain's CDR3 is CASSQELNYGYTF. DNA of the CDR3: TGCGCCAGCAGCCAAGAACTTAACTATGGCTACACCTTC.

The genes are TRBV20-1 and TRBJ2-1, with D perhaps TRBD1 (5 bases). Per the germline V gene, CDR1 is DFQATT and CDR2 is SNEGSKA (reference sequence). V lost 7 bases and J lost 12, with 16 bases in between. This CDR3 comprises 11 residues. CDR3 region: CSVPSTESQFF. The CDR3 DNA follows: TGCAGTGTCCCTTCGACAGAATCGCAGTTCTTC.

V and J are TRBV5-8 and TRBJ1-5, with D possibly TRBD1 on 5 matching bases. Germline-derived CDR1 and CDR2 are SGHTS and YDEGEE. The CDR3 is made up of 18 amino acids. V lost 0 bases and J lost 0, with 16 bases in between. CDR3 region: CASSLEARVEYSNQPQHF. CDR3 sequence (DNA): TGTGCCAGCAGCTTGGAAGCCAGGGTAGAATATAGCAATCAGCCCCAGCATTTT.

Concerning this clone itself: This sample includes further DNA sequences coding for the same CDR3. This CDR3 reads CASSRRDSLNTEAFF. The DNA of the CDR3 is TGTGCCAGCAGCAGGCGGGACAGTTTGAACACTGAAGCTTTCTTT. V usage is TRBV7-2 and J usage is TRBJ1-1; 7 bases are a match to TRBD1. CDR1 and CDR2 (germline): SGHTA, FQGNSA. CDR3 length equals 15 residues. V shed 5 bases and J 0 bases; nucleotides not matched to a gene: 6.

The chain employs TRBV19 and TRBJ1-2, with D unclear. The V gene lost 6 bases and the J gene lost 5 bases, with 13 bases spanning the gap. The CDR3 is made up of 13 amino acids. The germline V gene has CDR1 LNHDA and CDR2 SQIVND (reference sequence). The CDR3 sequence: CASRISPGYGYTF. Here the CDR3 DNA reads TGTGCCAGTAGAATCTCACCGGGGTATGGCTACACCTTC. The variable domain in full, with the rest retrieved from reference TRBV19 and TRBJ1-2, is DGGITQSPKYLFRKEGQNVTLSCEQNLNHDAMYWYRQDPGQGLRLIYYSQIVNDFQKGDIAEGYSVSREKKESFPLTVTSAQKNPTAFYLCASRISPGYGYTFGSGTRLTVV.